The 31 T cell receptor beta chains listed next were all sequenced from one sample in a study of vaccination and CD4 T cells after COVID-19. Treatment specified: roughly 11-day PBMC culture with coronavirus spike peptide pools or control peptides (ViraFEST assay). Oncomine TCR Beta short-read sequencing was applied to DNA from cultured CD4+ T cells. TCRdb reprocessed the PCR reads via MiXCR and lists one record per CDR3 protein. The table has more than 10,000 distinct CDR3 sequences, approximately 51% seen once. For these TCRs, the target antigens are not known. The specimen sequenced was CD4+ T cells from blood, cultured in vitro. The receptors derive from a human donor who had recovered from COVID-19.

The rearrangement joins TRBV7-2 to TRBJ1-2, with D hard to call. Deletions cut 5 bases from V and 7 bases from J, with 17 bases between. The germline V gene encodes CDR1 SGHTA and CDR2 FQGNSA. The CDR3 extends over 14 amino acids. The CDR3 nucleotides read TGTGCCAGCAGCCCGGCTGCCCGGCGGGGTGGCTACACCTTC. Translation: CASSPAARRGGYTF.

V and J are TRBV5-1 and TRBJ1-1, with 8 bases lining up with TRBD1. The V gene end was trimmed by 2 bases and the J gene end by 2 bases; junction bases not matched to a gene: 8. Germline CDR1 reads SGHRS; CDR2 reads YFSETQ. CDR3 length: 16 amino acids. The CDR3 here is CASSFGQGLINTEAFF. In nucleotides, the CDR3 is TGCGCCAGCAGCTTCGGACAGGGCCTGATCAACACTGAAGCTTTCTTT. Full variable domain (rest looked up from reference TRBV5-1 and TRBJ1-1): KAGVTQTPRYLIKTRGQQVTLSCSPISGHRSVSWYQQTPGQGLQFLFEYFSETQRNKGNFPGRFSGRQFSNSRSEMNVSTLELGDSALYLCASSFGQGLINTEAFFGQGTRLTVV.

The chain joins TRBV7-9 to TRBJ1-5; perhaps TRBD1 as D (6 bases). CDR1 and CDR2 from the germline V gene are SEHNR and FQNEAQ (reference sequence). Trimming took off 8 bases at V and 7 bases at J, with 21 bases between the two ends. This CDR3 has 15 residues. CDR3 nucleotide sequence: TGTGCCAGCGGATCCACCCGGGACATCGGACAGCCCCAGCATTTT. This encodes CASGSTRDIGQPQHF.

CDR3 region: CASSLGLLGSPLHF. In DNA, the CDR3 is TGTGCCAGCAGCTTAGGGCTTCTGGGTTCACCCCTCCACTTT. This chain connects TRBV7-2 to TRBJ1-6; D is unresolved. Germline values: CDR1 SGHTA, CDR2 FQGNSA. The V gene lost 1 base and the J gene lost 9 bases, with 10 bases spanning the gap. The CDR3 is 14 residues long.

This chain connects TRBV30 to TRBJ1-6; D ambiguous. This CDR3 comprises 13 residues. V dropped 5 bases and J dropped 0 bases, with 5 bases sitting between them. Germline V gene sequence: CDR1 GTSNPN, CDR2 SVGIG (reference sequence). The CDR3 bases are TGTGCCTGGTCCAACTCCTATAATTCACCCCTCCACTTT. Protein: CAWSNSYNSPLHF.

CDR3 region: CASSGEELNTEAFF. The CDR3 region has the DNA TGTGCCAGCAGTGGGGAGGAACTGAACACTGAAGCTTTCTTT. This chain uses TRBV2 with TRBJ1-1; D remains ambiguous. V was cut by 4 bases and J by 0 bases, with 9 bases left in between. CDR3 size: 14 residues. Per germline, CDR1 SNHLY and CDR2 FYNNEI.

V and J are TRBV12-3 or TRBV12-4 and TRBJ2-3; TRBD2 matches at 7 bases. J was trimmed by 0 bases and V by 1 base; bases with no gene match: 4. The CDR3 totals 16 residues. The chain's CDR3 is CASSLGLARSTDTQYF. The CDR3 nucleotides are TGTGCCAGCAGTTTAGGACTAGCCCGTAGCACAGATACGCAGTATTTT.

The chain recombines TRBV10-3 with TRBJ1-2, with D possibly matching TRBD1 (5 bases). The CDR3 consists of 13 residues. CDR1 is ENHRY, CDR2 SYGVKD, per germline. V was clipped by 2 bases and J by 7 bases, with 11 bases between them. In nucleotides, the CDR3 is TGTGCCATCAGTGAGGGGCCTGGGGGTGGCTACACCTTC. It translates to CAISEGPGGGYTF.

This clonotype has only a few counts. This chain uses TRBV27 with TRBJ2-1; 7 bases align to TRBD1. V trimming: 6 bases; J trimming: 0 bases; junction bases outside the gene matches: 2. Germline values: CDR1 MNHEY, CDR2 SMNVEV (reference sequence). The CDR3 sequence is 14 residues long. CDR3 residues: CASRTGDSYNEQFF. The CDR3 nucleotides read TGTGCCAGCAGAACAGGGGACTCCTACAATGAGCAGTTCTTC.

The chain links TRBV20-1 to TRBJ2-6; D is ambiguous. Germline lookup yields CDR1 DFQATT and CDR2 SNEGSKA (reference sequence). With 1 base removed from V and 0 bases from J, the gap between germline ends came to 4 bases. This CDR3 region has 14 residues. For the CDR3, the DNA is TGCAGTGCTAGAGGTAGCTCTGGGGCCAACGTCCTGACTTTC. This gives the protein CSARGSSGANVLTF.

CDR3 region: CATSPDNNEQFF. The DNA of the CDR3 is TGTGCCACCAGTCCGGACAACAATGAGCAGTTCTTC. This chain joins TRBV24-1 and TRBJ2-1, with D possibly matching TRBD1 (5 bases). This CDR3 comprises 12 residues. Germline values: CDR1 KGHDR, CDR2 SFDVKD. V was clipped by 6 bases and J by 5 bases, with 7 bases between them.

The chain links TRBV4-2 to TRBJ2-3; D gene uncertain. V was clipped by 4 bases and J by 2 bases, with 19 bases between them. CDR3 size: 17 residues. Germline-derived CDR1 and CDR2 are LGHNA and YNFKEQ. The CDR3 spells CASSPLLRGANTDTQYF. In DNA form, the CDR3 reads TGTGCCAGCAGCCCGCTCCTCCGCGGTGCGAACACAGATACGCAGTATTTT.

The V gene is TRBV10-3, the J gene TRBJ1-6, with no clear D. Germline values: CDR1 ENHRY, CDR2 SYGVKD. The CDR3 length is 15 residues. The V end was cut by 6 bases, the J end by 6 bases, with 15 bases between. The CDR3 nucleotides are TGTGCCATCAGGACGCTCACGGGGTCTAATTCACCCCTCCACTTT. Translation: CAIRTLTGSNSPLHF.

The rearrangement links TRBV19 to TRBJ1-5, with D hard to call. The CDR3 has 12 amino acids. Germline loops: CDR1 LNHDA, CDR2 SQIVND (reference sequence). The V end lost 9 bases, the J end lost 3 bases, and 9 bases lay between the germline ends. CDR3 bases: TGTGCCAGCCACTTATACAATCAGCCCCAGCATTTT. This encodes CASHLYNQPQHF.

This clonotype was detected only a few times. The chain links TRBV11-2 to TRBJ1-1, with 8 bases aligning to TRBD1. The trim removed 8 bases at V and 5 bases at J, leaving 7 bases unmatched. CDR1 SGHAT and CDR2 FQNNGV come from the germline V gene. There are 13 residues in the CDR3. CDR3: CASSQGARTEAFF. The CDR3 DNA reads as TGTGCCAGCTCCCAGGGGGCGCGGACTGAAGCTTTCTTT.

CDR3 in DNA: TGTGCCAGCAGCTCCGGGACTGACAATGAGCAGTTCTTC. The encoded protein is CASSSGTDNEQFF. The chain has TRBV5-5 and TRBJ2-1, with a possible D match to TRBD2 (6 bases). The CDR3 length is 13 residues. V was trimmed by 3 bases and J by 5 bases, leaving 9 bases between them. Germline V gene lookup returns CDR1 SGHKS and CDR2 YYEKEE (reference sequence).

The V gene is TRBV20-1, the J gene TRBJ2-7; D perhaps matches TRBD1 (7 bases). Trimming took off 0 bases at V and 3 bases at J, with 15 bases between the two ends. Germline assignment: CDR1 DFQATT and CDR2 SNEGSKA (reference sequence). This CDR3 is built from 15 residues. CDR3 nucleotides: TGCAGTGCTAGAGAGGGGGCAGGGGGGTTCTACGAGCAGTACTTC. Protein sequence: CSAREGAGGFYEQYF.

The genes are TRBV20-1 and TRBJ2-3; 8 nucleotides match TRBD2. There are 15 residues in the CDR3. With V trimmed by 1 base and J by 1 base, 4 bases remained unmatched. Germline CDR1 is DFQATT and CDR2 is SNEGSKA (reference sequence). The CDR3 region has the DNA TGCAGTGCTAGAGGCGCAGCGGGGGGCACAGATACGCAGTATTTT. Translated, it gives CSARGAAGGTDTQYF.

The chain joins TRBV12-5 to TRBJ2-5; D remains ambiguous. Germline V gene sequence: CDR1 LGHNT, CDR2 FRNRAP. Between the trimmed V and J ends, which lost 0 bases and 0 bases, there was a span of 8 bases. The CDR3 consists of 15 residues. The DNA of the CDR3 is TGTGCTAGTGGTTTGGTACCCGGTTACCAAGAGACCCAGTACTTC. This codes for CASGLVPGYQETQYF.

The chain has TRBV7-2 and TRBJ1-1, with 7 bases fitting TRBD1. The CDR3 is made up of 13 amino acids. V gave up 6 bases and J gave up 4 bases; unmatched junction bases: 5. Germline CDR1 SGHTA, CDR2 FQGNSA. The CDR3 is CASSYTGVTEAFF. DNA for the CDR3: TGTGCCAGCAGTTACACAGGGGTCACTGAAGCTTTCTTT.

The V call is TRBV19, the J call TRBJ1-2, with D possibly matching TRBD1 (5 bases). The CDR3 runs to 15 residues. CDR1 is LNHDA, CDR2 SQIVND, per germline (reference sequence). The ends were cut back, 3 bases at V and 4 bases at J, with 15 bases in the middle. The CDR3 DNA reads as TGTGCCAGTAGTATTGGGGGGGTAGGACCCTATGGCTACACCTTC. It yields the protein CASSIGGVGPYGYTF.

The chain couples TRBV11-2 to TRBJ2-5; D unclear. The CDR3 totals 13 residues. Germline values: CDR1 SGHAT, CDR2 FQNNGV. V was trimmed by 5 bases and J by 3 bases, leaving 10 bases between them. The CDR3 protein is CASSVIWEETQYF. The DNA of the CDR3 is TGTGCCAGCAGCGTTATTTGGGAAGAGACCCAGTACTTC.

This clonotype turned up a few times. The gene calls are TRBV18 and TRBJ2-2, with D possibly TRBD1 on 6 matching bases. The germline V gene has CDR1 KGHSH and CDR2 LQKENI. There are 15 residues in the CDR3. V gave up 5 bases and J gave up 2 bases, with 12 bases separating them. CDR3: CASSANRDNTGELFF. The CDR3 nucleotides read TGTGCCAGCTCAGCTAACAGGGATAACACCGGGGAGCTGTTTTTT.

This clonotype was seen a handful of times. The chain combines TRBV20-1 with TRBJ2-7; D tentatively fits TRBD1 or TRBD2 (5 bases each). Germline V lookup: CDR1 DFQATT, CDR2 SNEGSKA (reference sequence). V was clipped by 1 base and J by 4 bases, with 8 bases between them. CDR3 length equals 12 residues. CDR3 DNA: TGCAGTGCTAGAGGTTGGGGGTACGAGCAGTACTTC. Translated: CSARGWGYEQYF.

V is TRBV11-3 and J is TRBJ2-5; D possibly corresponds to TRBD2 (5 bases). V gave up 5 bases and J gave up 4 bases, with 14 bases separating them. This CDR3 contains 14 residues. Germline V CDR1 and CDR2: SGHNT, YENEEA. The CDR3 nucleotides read TGTGCCAGCAGCCCCCCTCGGGGTCCAGAGACCCAGTACTTC. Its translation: CASSPPRGPETQYF.

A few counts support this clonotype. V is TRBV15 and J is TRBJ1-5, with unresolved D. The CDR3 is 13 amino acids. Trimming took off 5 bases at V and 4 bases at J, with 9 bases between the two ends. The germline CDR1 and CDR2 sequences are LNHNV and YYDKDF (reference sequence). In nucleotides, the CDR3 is TGTGCCACCAGCGGGAATCGGAATCAGCCCCAGCATTTT. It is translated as CATSGNRNQPQHF. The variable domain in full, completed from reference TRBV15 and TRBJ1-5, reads DAMVIQNPRYQVTQFGKPVTLSCSQTLNHNVMYWYQQKSSQAPKLLFHYYDKDFNNEADTPDNFQSRRPNTSFCFLDIRSPGLGDTAMYLCATSGNRNQPQHFGDGTRLSIL.

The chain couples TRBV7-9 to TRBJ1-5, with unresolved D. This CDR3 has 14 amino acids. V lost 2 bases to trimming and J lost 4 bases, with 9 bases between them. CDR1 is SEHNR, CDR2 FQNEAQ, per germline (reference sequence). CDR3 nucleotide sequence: TGTGCCAGCAGCTTAACGGGTGCGAATCAGCCCCAGCATTTT. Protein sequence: CASSLTGANQPQHF.

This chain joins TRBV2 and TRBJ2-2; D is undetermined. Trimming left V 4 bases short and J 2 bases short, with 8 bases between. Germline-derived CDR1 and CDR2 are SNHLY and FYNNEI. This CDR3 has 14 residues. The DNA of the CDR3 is TGTGCCAGCAGTGGTCCGAGAAACACCGGGGAGCTGTTTTTT. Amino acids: CASSGPRNTGELFF.

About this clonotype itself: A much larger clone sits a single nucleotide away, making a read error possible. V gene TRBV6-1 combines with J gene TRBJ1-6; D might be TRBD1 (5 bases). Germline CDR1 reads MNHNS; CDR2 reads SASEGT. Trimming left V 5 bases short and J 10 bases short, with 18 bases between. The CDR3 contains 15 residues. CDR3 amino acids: CASSPMRGNLSPLHF. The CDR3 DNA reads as TGTGCCAGCAGTCCGATGAGGGGCAATTTGTCACCCCTCCACTTT.

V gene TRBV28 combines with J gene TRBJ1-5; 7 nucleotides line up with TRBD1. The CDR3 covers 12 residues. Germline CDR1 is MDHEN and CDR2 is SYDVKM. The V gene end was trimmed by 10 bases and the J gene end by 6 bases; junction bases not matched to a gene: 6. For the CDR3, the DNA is TGTGCCATCTCGACAGGGCCTCAGCCCCAGCATTTT. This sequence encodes CAISTGPQPQHF.

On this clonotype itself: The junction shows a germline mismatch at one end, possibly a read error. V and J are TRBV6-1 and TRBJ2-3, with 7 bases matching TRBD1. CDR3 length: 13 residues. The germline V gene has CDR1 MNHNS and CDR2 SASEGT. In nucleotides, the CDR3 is TGTGCCATCAGTACAGGGGGCACAGATACGCAGTATTTT. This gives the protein CAISTGGTDTQYF.